The 29 T cell receptor beta chains presented below share a single source sample, sequenced in a study of OX40 agonist ivuxolimab in advanced cancers. Only in-frame clones appear in the TCRdb table, and some are missing; sequencing was by immunoSEQ multiplex PCR. The table lists some 40,000 clones, about nine tenths of them singletons, with approximately 16% in the top ten. Specimen: CD4+ or CD8+ T cells sorted from blood, collected in a trial of the OX40 agonist ivuxolimab. The source of these receptors is an adult with an advanced solid tumor such as melanoma, head and neck, liver or kidney cancer.

This clone was picked up one time. The chain joins TRBV6-1 to TRBJ1-1; maybe TRBD1 (6 bases). From germline, CDR1 is MNHNS and CDR2 SASEGT. Trimming stripped 2 bases from V and 6 bases from J, with 10 bases between. The CDR3 extends over 13 amino acids. The CDR3 DNA is TGTGCCAGCAGTGAATTAGGGACACCTGAAGCTTTCTTT. This codes for CASSELGTPEAFF.

This chain connects TRBV5-1 to TRBJ2-5; the D is unclear. The V end was cut by 0 bases, the J end by 2 bases, with 8 bases between. This CDR3 comprises 14 residues. Germline V gene lookup returns CDR1 SGHRS and CDR2 YFSETQ. The CDR3 spells CASSLEPSQETQYF. The CDR3 DNA sequence: TGCGCCAGCAGCTTGGAACCGTCACAAGAGACCCAGTACTTC.

This clone showed up just once. V gene TRBV7-2 combines with J gene TRBJ2-3, with 11 bases matching TRBD2. The CDR3 sequence is 16 residues long. V trimming: 1 base; J trimming: 4 bases; junction bases outside the gene matches: 4. Germline CDR1 and CDR2: SGHTA and FQGNSA. CDR3 sequence reads: CASSLEELAGADTQYF. For the CDR3, the DNA is TGTGCCAGCAGCTTAGAAGAACTAGCGGGAGCAGATACGCAGTATTTT.

The chain has TRBV18 and TRBJ2-6; the D gene is possibly TRBD1 (5 bases). The germline gives CDR1 KGHSH, CDR2 LQKENI. This CDR3 has 17 amino acids. V was pared by 2 bases and J by 2 bases, with 13 bases between. The CDR3 region is CASSPGPGYPGANVLTF. For the CDR3, the DNA is TGTGCCAGCTCACCAGGGCCAGGGTATCCTGGGGCCAACGTCCTGACTTTC.

The CDR3 DNA is TGTGCCAGCAGCCCCGGACAGAACACCGGGGAGCTGTTTTTT. It encodes CASSPGQNTGELFF. This rearrangement joins TRBV9 to TRBJ2-2; D might be TRBD1 (5 bases). CDR3 length equals 14 residues. Germline values: CDR1 SGDLS, CDR2 YYNGEE. V dropped 4 bases and J dropped 1 base, with 8 bases sitting between them. The full variable domain, its missing parts supplied by reference TRBV9 and TRBJ2-2, is DSGVTQTPKHLITATGQRVTLRCSPRSGDLSVYWYQQSLDQGLQFLIQYYNGEERAKGNILERFSAQQFPDLHSELNLSSLELGDSALYFCASSPGQNTGELFFGEGSRLTVL.

CDR3 DNA sequence: TGTGCCAGCAGCTTACCTCGAGCGGGAGTCTACAATGAGCAGTTCTTC. This translates into CASSLPRAGVYNEQFF. The V call is TRBV11-2, the J call TRBJ2-1; TRBD2 matches at 8 bases. The ends lost 2 bases at V and 3 bases at J; junction bases unmatched: 6. CDR1 and CDR2 (germline): SGHAT, FQNNGV. The CDR3 spans 16 residues.

This chain joins TRBV4-1 and TRBJ2-2, with 7 positions matching TRBD1. Germline CDR1 is MGHRA and CDR2 is YSYEKL. J was trimmed by 7 bases and V by 0 bases; bases with no gene match: 14. This CDR3 spans 18 amino acids. The CDR3 nucleotides are TGCGCCAGCAGCCAAGATCTTAATTGGCAGGGGGATGGCGGGGAGCTGTTTTTT. Translated, it gives CASSQDLNWQGDGGELFF.

The chain uses TRBV7-9 and TRBJ2-1, with D perhaps given as TRBD1 or TRBD2 (5 bases each). This CDR3 spans 16 amino acids. The germline gives CDR1 SEHNR, CDR2 FQNEAQ (reference sequence). The V and J ends lost 4 bases and 5 bases respectively, with 18 bases between them. The DNA of the CDR3 is TGTGCCAGCAGCTGGCCGGTGGGGACGACCCACAATGAGCAGTTCTTC. Translated: CASSWPVGTTHNEQFF.

The genes are TRBV30 and TRBJ2-7; 7 nucleotides match TRBD2. Losses at the gene ends were 6 bases for V and 2 bases for J; bases not matched to a gene: 4. Per the germline V gene, CDR1 is GTSNPN and CDR2 is SVGIG (reference sequence). The CDR3 sequence is 12 residues long. Here the CDR3 DNA reads TGTGCCTGTTCTAGCGGCCCCTACGAGCAGTACTTC. Its translation is CACSSGPYEQYF.

This clone showed up just once. The chain combines TRBV5-1 with TRBJ2-3; 10 bases are shared with TRBD1. After removal of 4 bases from V and 1 base from J, the junction contained 3 bases not matched to a gene. This CDR3 region has 15 residues. Germline V gene data show CDR1 as SGHRS and CDR2 as YFSETQ. CDR3 region: CASSAGTGGTDTQYF. CDR3 sequence (DNA): TGCGCCAGCAGCGCGGGGACAGGGGGCACAGATACGCAGTATTTT.

This chain connects TRBV5-1 to TRBJ1-2; D unclear. In germline, CDR1 is SGHRS, CDR2 YFSETQ. The CDR3 spans 15 residues. V gave up 4 bases and J gave up 3 bases, with 16 bases separating them. The CDR3: CASSVEAHADYGYTF. CDR3 coding DNA: TGCGCCAGCAGCGTCGAGGCCCATGCGGACTATGGCTACACCTTC.

The chain uses TRBV30 and TRBJ1-1; D is unclear. This CDR3 spans 15 amino acids. CDR1 is GTSNPN and CDR2 is SVGIG in the germline V gene (reference sequence). V was trimmed by 0 bases and J by 1 base, leaving 12 bases between them. The CDR3 region has the DNA TGTGCCTGGAGTGTACCCCAGGATGGGAACACTGAAGCTTTCTTT. As protein: CAWSVPQDGNTEAFF.

This clone was recorded a few times. The genes are TRBV19 and TRBJ2-7, with TRBD2 matching over 7 bases. Germline CDR1 and CDR2: LNHDA and SQIVND (reference sequence). CDR3 length: 12 residues. V was pared by 10 bases and J by 5 bases, with 8 bases of the junction left unmatched. CDR3 nucleotides: TGTGCCACCAGTGGGGGAGGGGACGAGCAGTACTTC. Its translation is CATSGGGDEQYF.

This sequence joins TRBV11-2 and TRBJ2-3; tentative D call: TRBD1 (6 bases). CDR1 and CDR2 (germline): SGHAT, FQNNGV. The ends were cut back, 3 bases at V and 3 bases at J, with 13 bases in the middle. The CDR3 is 15 residues long. In DNA form, the CDR3 reads TGTGCCAGCAGCTTGGACCTTACAGGGACAGATACGCAGTATTTT. As protein: CASSLDLTGTDTQYF.

The chain uses TRBV6-6 and TRBJ2-5; 7 bases line up with TRBD1. The CDR3 has 13 residues. Germline CDR1 MNHNY, CDR2 SVGAGI (reference sequence). With V trimmed by 6 bases and J by 4 bases, 5 bases remained unmatched. The CDR3 loop reads CASSSNRGETQYF. For the CDR3, the DNA is TGTGCCAGCAGCTCCAACAGGGGAGAGACCCAGTACTTC.

The rearrangement links TRBV7-9 to TRBJ2-5; 8 positions agree with TRBD1. The CDR3 length is 14 residues. V gave up 5 bases and J gave up 1 base; unmatched junction bases: 3. Germline-derived CDR1 and CDR2 are SEHNR and FQNEAQ (reference sequence). The CDR3 region is CASSTGQGQETQYF. The CDR3 DNA is TGTGCCAGCAGCACCGGACAGGGCCAAGAGACCCAGTACTTC.

This sequence joins TRBV5-1 and TRBJ1-5; D is perhaps TRBD1 (5 bases). The CDR3 runs 17 residues. V shed 2 bases and J shed 2 bases, with 17 bases lying between them. Germline values: CDR1 SGHRS, CDR2 YFSETQ. CDR3: CASSFVRQSRGNQPQHF. The CDR3 DNA is TGCGCCAGCAGCTTCGTCAGACAAAGCAGGGGCAATCAGCCCCAGCATTTT.

This chain uses TRBV27 with TRBJ2-1, with 11 positions matching TRBD2. Germline-derived CDR1 and CDR2 are MNHEY and SMNVEV (reference sequence). V lost 5 bases and J lost 4; bases outside the gene matches: 10. This CDR3 is 17 amino acids long. The CDR3 nucleotides read TGTGCCAGCAGTCTCTTTCCCGGGACTAGCGGATACAATGAGCAGTTCTTC. Translation gives CASSLFPGTSGYNEQFF.

The chain employs TRBV30 and TRBJ1-4, with 10 positions matching TRBD1. CDR3 size: 14 residues. With V trimmed by 1 base and J by 8 bases, 4 bases remained unmatched. CDR1 and CDR2 (germline): GTSNPN, SVGIG (reference sequence). The CDR3 nucleotides are TGTGCCTGGAGTGCGGGACAGGGGCAGGAAAAACTGTTTTTT. Protein: CAWSAGQGQEKLFF.

The rearrangement uses TRBV2 and TRBJ1-1; D is uncertain. This CDR3 region has 14 residues. Trimming took 7 bases from V and 1 from J, leaving 13 bases between them. Germline V gene sequence: CDR1 SNHLY, CDR2 FYNNEI. DNA for the CDR3: TGTGCCAGCAACCCTTTTGCAGGGAACACTGAAGCTTTCTTT. Translated, it gives CASNPFAGNTEAFF.

This chain uses TRBV7-9 with TRBJ2-7; TRBD1 or TRBD2 may be the D gene (7 bases each). The CDR3 loop spans 14 amino acids. The germline V gene encodes CDR1 SEHNR and CDR2 FQNEAQ (reference sequence). Trimming removed 5 bases from V and 3 bases from J, with 14 bases in between. The CDR3 DNA sequence: TGTGCCAGCAGCAGCGGGGACAGAATCTACGAGCAGTACTTC. Translating it yields CASSSGDRIYEQYF. The variable domain in full, completed from reference TRBV7-9 and TRBJ2-7, reads DTGVSQNPRHKITKRGQNVTFRCDPISEHNRLYWYRQTLGQGPEFLTYFQNEAQLEKSRLLSDRFSAERPKGSFSTLEIQRTEQGDSAMYLCASSSGDRIYEQYFGPGTRLTVT.

The chain has TRBV7-9 and TRBJ2-5; D is uncertain. Germline V gene data show CDR1 as SEHNR and CDR2 as FQNEAQ (reference sequence). CDR3 length: 15 amino acids. V lost 1 base, J lost 0 bases, and 9 bases lay in between. Here the CDR3 reads CASSLVAEYQETQYF. CDR3 nucleotides: TGTGCCAGCAGCTTAGTGGCAGAGTACCAAGAGACCCAGTACTTC.

CDR3 DNA: TGTGCCAGCAGCGCCCTAGCCAATGAGCAGTTCTTC. As protein: CASSALANEQFF. The chain carries TRBV7-9 and TRBJ2-1; D might be TRBD2 (5 bases). The V gene lost 5 bases and the J gene lost 6 bases, with 8 bases spanning the gap. Germline V CDR1 and CDR2: SEHNR, FQNEAQ (reference sequence). This CDR3 is built from 12 residues.

This chain joins TRBV13 and TRBJ2-3, with TRBD1 as a possible D gene (6 bases). This CDR3 has 15 residues. The germline V gene encodes CDR1 PRHDT and CDR2 FYEKMQ (reference sequence). Trimming shortened V by 8 bases and J by 6 bases, and 21 bases separated the two germline ends. CDR3 residues: CASAARGTSRDTQYF. The CDR3 DNA sequence: TGTGCCAGCGCAGCGAGGGGGACAAGCAGGGATACGCAGTATTTT.

The rearrangement uses TRBV27 and TRBJ2-7; D is undetermined. V shed 4 bases and J shed 2 bases, with 15 bases lying between them. The CDR3 totals 15 residues. CDR1 and CDR2 (germline): MNHEY, SMNVEV (reference sequence). CDR3 DNA: TGTGCCAGCAGTTCTCAGAGCCTGATTACCTACGAGCAGTACTTC. Translation: CASSSQSLITYEQYF.

This clone was seen a single time. The rearrangement links TRBV7-9 to TRBJ1-5; D may be TRBD1 (5 bases). V was cut by 5 bases and J by 3 bases, with 11 bases left in between. Per germline, CDR1 SEHNR and CDR2 FQNEAQ (reference sequence). The CDR3 has 14 residues. This chain's CDR3 is CASSRGGYNQPQHF. For the CDR3, the DNA is TGTGCCAGCAGCCGCGGGGGGTACAATCAGCCCCAGCATTTT.

To note about this clone: At one end, the junction sequence differs from germline, possibly due to a read error. The chain recombines TRBV9 with TRBJ2-1; 8 nucleotides agree with TRBD2. The CDR3 is 15 residues long. Germline V gene lookup returns CDR1 SGDLS and CDR2 YYNGEE. Here the CDR3 reads CASSVAGSGSEPPLF. The DNA for the CDR3 is TGTGCCAGCAGCGTAGCCGGCAGCGGGAGCGAACCCCCCCTCTTC. Complete variable domain (other parts from reference TRBV9 and TRBJ2-1): DSGVTQTPKHLITATGQRVTLRCSPRSGDLSVYWYQQSLDQGLQFLIQYYNGEERAKGNILERFSAQQFPDLHSELNLSSLELGDSALYFCASSVAGSGSEPPLFGPGTRLTVL.

The chain carries TRBV21-1 and TRBJ1-1; the table's D gene call, TRBD1, was not cross checked with the DNA. TRBV21-1 has pseudogene status. This CDR3 has 12 amino acids. The CDR3 reads CAVETGPTEAFF. The CDR3 DNA is TGTGCCGTTGAGACAGGGCCCACTGAAGCTTTCTTT.

The chain combines TRBV4-1 with TRBJ2-7; D is possibly TRBD2 (6 bases). Looked up from germline, CDR1 is MGHRA and CDR2 is YSYEKL. The CDR3 contains 16 residues. Trimming took off 0 bases at V and 3 bases at J, with 15 bases between the two ends. CDR3 sequence (DNA): TGCGCCAGCAGCCAAGATTCGGGATTGGGGGGCTACGAGCAGTACTTC. The encoded protein is CASSQDSGLGGYEQYF.